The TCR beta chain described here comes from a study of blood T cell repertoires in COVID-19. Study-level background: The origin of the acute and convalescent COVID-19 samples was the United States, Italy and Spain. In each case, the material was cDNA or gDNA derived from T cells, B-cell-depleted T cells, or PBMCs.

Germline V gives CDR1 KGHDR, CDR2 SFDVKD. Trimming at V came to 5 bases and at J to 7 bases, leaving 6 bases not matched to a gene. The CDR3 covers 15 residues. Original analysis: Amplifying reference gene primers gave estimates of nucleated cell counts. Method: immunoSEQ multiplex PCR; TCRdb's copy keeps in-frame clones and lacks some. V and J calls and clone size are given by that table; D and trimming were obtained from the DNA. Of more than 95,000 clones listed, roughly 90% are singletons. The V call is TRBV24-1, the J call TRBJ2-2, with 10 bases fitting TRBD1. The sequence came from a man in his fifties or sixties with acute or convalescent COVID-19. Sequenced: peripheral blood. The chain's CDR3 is CATSGTGGSGGELFF. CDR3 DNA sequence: TGTGCCACCAGTGGGACAGGGGGTTCTGGCGGGGAGCTGTTTTTT.